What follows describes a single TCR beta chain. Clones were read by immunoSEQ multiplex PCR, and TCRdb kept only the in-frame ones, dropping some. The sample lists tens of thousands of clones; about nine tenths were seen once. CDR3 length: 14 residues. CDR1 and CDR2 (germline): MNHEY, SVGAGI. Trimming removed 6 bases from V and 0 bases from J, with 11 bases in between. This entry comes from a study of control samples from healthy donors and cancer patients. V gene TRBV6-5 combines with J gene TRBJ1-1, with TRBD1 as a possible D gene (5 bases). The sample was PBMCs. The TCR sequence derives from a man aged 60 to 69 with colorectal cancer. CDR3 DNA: TGTGCCAGCAGCCGGGACCGTTTGAACACTGAAGCTTTCTTT. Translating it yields CASSRDRLNTEAFF.